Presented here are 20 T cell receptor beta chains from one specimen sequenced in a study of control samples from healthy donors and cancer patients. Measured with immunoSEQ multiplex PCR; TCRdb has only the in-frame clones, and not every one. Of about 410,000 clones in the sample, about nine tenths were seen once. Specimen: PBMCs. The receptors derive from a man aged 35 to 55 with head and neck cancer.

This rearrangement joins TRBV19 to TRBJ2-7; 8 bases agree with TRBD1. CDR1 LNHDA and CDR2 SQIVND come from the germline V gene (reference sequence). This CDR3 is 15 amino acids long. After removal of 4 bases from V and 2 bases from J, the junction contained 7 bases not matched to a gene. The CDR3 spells CASSKSGQGTYEQYF. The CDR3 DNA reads TGTGCCAGTAGTAAGTCCGGACAGGGTACCTACGAGCAGTACTTC.

DNA of the CDR3: TGTGCCAGCAGTGACCAGAGAGTCTCTGGAAACACCATATATTTT. This gives the protein CASSDQRVSGNTIYF. The chain uses TRBV6-6 and TRBJ1-3; D remains ambiguous. From germline, CDR1 is MNHNY and CDR2 SVGAGI (reference sequence). Trimming left V 5 bases short and J 0 bases short, with 11 bases between. The CDR3 runs 15 residues.

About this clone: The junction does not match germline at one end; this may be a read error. The CDR3 reads CASSLDWGPGETQYF. The CDR3 DNA follows: TGTGCTAGCAGCTTAGACTGGGGCCCGGGAGAGACCCAGTACTTC. The V gene is TRBV7-7, the J gene TRBJ2-5; maybe TRBD1 (5 bases). The germline V gene has CDR1 SSHAT and CDR2 FNYEAQ (reference sequence). The CDR3 covers 15 residues.

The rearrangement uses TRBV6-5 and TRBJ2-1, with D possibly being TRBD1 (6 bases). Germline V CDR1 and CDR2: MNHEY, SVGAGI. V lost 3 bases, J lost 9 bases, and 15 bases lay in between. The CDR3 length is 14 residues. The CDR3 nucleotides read TGTGCCAGCAGTTATGAGGGCAGGGGATTTGAGCAGTTCTTC. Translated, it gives CASSYEGRGFEQFF.

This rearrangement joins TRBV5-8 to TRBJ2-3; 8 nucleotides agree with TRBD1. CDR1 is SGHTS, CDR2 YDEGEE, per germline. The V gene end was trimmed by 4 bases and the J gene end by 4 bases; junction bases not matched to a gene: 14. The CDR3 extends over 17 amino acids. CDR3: CASSLRQGKGSADTQYF. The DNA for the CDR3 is TGTGCCAGCAGCCTAAGACAGGGGAAGGGCTCAGCAGATACGCAGTATTTT.

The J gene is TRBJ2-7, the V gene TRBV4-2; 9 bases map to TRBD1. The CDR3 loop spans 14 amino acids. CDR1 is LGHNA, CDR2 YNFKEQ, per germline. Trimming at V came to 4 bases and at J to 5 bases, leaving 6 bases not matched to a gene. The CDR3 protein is CASSPGQGFDEQYF. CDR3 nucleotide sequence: TGTGCCAGCAGCCCGGGACAGGGTTTCGACGAGCAGTACTTC.

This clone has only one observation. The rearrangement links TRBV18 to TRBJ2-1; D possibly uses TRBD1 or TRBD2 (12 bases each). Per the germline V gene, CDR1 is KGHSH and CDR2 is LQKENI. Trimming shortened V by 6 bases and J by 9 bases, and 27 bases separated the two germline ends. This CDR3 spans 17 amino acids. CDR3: CASSGQGATSGSLEQFF. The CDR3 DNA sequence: TGTGCCAGCTCGGGACAGGGGGCGACTAGCGGGAGCCTTGAGCAGTTCTTC.

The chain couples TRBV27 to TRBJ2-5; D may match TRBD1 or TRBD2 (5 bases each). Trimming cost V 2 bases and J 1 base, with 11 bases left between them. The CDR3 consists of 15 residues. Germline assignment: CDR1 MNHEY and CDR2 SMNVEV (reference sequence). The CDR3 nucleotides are TGTGCCAGCAGTTTAGCGTGGGGGTTCCAAGAGACCCAGTACTTC. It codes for CASSLAWGFQETQYF.

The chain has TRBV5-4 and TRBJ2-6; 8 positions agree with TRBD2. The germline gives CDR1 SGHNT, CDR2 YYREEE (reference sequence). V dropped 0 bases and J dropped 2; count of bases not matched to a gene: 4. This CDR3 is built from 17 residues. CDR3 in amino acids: CASSLVFSGAGANVLTF. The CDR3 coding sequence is TGTGCCAGCAGCTTGGTTTTTAGCGGGGCTGGGGCCAACGTCCTGACTTTC.

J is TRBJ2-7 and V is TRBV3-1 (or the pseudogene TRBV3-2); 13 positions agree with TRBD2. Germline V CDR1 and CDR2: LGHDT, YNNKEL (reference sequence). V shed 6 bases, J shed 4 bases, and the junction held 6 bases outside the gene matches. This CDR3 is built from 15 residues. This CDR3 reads CASSRTSGSLYEQYF. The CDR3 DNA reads TGTGCCAGCAGTCGGACTAGCGGGAGTCTGTACGAGCAGTACTTC.

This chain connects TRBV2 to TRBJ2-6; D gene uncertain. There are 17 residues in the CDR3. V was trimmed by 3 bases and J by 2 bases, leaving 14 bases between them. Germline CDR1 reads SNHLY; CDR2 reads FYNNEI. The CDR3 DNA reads TGTGCCAGCAGTGACAGCGCCCAGTCCCCTGGGGCCAACGTCCTGACTTTC. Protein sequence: CASSDSAQSPGANVLTF.

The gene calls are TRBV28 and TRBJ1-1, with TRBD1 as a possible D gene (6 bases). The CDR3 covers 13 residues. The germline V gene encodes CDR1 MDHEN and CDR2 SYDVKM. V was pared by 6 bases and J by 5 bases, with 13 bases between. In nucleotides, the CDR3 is TGTGCCAGCAGAGGGGGTAGTGGGACTGAAGCTTTCTTT. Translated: CASRGGSGTEAFF.

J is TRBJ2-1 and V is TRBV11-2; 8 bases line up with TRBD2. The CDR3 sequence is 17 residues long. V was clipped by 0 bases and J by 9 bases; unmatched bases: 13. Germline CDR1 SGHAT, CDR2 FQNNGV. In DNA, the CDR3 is TGTGCCAGCAGCTTAGAGGCCAGCGGGAGCCCCCTAGGTGAGCAGTTCTTC. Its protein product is CASSLEASGSPLGEQFF.

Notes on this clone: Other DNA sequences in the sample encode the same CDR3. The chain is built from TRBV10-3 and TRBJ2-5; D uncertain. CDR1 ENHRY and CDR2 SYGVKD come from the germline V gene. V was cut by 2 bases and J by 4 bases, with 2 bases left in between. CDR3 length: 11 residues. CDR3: CAISEGETQYF. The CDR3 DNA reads TGTGCCATCAGTGAGGGAGAGACCCAGTACTTC.

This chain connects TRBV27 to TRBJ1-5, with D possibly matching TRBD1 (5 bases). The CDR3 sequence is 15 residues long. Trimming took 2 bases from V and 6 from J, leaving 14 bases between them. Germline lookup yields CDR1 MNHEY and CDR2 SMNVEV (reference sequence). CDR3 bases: TGTGCCAGCAGTTTAGGGGGAAATTCTTTTCAGCCCCAGCATTTT. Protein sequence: CASSLGGNSFQPQHF.

CDR3 bases: TGTGCCAGCAGTGAAAGCACCCTGTGGGGCTACACCTTC. This codes for CASSESTLWGYTF. V gene TRBV2 combines with J gene TRBJ1-2; no reliable D call. The ends were cut back, 2 bases at V and 8 bases at J, with 12 bases in the middle. This CDR3 has 13 residues. The germline gives CDR1 SNHLY, CDR2 FYNNEI.

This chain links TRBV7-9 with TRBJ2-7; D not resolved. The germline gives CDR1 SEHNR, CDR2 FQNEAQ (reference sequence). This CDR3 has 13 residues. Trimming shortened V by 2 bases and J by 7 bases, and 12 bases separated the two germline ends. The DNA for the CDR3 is TGTGCCAGCAGCTTATCCCGCAGTCTAGAGCAGTACTTC. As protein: CASSLSRSLEQYF. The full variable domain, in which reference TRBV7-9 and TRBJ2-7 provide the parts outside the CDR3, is DTGVSQNPRHKITKRGQNVTFRCDPISEHNRLYWYRQTLGQGPEFLTYFQNEAQLEKSRLLSDRFSAERPKGSFSTLEIQRTEQGDSAMYLCASSLSRSLEQYFGPGTRLTVT.

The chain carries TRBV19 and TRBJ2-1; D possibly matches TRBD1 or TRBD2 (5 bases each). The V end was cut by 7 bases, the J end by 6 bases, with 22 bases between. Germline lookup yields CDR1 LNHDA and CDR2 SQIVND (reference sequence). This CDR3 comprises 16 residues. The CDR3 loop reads CASKISGTFSFNEQFF. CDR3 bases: TGTGCCAGTAAAATATCCGGGACGTTTTCGTTCAATGAGCAGTTCTTC.

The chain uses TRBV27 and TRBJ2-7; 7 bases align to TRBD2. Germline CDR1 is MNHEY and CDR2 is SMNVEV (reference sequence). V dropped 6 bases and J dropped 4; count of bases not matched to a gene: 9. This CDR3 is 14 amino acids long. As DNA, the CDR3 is TGTGCCAGCAGCCCAGCGGGAAATGAGTACGAGCAGTACTTC. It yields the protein CASSPAGNEYEQYF.

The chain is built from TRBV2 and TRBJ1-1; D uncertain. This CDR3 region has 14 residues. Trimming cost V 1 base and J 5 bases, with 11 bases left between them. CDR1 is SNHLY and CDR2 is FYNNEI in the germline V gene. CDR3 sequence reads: CASSEDSPSTEAFF. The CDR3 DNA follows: TGTGCCAGCAGTGAAGACAGCCCTAGTACTGAAGCTTTCTTT.